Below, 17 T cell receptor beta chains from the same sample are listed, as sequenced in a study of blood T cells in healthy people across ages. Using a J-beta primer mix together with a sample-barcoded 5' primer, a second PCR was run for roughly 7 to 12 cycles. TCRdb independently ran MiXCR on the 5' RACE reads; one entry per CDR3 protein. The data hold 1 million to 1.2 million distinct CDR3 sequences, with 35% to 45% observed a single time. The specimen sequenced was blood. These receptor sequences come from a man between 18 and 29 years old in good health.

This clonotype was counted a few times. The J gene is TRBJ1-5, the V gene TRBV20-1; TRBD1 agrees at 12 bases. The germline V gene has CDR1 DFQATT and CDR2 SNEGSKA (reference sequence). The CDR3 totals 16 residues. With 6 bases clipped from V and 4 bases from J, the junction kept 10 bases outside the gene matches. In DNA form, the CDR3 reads TGCAGTGCCGGGACAGGGGGCGCGTTAGGTAATCAGCCCCAGCATTTT. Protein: CSAGTGGALGNQPQHF.

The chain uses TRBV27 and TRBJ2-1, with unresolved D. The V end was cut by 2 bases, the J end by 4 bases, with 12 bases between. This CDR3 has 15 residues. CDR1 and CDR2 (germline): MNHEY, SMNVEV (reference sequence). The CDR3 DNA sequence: TGTGCCAGCAGTTTAAGGGCAGATTATTACAATGAGCAGTTCTTC. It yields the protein CASSLRADYYNEQFF.

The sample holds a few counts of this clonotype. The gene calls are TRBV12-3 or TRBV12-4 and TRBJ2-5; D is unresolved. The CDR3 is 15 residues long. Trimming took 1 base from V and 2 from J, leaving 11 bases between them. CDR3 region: CASSLERQSQETQYF. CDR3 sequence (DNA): TGTGCCAGCAGTTTAGAGAGGCAGTCTCAAGAGACCCAGTACTTC.

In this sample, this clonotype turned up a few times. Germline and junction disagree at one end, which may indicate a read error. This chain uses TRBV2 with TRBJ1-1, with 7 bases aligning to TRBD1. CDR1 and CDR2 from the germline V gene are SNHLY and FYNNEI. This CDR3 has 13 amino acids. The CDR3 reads CARGDRENIEAFF. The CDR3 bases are TGTGCCAGAGGCGACAGGGAAAACATTGAAGCTTTCTTT.

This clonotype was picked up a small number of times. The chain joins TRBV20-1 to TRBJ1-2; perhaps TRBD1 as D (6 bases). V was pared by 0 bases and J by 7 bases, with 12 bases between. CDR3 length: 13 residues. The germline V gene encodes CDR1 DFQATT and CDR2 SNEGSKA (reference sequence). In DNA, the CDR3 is TGCAGTGCTAGAGAGGGGGCCCAGGGTGGCTACACCTTC. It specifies CSAREGAQGGYTF.

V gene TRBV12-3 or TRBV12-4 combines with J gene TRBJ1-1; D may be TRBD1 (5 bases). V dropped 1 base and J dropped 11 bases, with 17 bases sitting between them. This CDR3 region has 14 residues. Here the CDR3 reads CASSLGQGIGGAFF. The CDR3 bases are TGTGCCAGCAGTTTAGGGCAGGGTATAGGTGGGGCTTTCTTT.

CDR3 amino acids: CSVELWAGGLTYNEQFF. The CDR3 region has the DNA TGCAGCGTTGAGTTATGGGCAGGGGGCTTAACCTACAATGAGCAGTTCTTC. The rearrangement joins TRBV29-1 to TRBJ2-1; 8 bases fit TRBD1. Germline-derived CDR1 and CDR2 are SQVTM and ANQGSEA. The V segment lost 3 bases and the J segment 2 bases; nucleotides outside the gene matches: 12. The CDR3 loop spans 17 amino acids.

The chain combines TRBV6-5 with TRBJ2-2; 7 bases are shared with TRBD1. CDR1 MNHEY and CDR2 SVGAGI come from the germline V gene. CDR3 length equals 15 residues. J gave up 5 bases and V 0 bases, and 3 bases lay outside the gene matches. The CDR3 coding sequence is TGTGCCAGCAGTTACTCCTTACAGGGGACCGGGGAGCTGTTTTTT. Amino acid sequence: CASSYSLQGTGELFF.

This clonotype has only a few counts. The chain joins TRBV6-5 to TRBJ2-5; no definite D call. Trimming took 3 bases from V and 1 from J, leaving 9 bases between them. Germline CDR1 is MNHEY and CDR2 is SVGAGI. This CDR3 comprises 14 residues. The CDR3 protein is CASSYRQIQETQYF. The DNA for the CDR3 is TGTGCCAGCAGTTATCGGCAGATCCAAGAGACCCAGTACTTC.

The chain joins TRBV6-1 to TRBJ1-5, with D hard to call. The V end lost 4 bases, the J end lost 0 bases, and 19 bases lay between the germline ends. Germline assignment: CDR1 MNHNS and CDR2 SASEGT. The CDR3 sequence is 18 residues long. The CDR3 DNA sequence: TGTGCCAGCAGTGCCCCAGCGGGGATCCCCTATAGCAATCAGCCCCAGCATTTT. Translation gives CASSAPAGIPYSNQPQHF.

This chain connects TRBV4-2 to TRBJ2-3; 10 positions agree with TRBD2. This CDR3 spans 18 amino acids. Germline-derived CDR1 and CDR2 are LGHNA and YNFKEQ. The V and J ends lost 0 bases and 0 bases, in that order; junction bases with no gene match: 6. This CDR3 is CASSQELAGIYSTDTQYF. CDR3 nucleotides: TGTGCCAGCAGCCAAGAACTAGCGGGGATTTATAGCACAGATACGCAGTATTTT.

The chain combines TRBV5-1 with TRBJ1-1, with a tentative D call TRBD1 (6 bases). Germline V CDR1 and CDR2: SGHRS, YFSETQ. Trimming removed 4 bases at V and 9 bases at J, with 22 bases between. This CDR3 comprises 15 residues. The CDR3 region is CASSEEQIRTDQAFF. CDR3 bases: TGCGCCAGCAGCGAGGAACAGATCAGGACAGATCAAGCTTTCTTT.

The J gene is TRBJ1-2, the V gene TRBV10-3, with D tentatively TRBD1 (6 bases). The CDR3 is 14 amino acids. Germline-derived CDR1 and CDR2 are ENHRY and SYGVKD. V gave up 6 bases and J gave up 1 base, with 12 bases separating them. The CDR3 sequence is CAISSGTSNYGYTF. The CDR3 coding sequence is TGTGCCATCAGCTCCGGGACAAGTAACTATGGCTACACCTTC.

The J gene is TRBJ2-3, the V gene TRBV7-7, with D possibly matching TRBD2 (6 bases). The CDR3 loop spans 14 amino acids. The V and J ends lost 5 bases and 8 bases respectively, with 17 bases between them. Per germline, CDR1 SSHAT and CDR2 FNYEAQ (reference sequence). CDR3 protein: CASSVLGGSGTQYF. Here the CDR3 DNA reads TGTGCCAGCAGCGTTCTCGGGGGTTCAGGTACGCAGTATTTT.

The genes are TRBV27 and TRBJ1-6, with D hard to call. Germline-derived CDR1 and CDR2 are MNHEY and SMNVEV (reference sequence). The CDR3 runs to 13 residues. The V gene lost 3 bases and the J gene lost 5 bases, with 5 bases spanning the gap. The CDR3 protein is CASSFVNNSPLHF. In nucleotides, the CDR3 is TGTGCCAGCAGTTTCGTCAATAATTCACCCCTCCACTTT.

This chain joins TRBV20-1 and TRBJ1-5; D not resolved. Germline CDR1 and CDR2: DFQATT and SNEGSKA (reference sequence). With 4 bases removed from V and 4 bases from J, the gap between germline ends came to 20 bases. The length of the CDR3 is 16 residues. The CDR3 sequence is CSAKTGSYSSNQPQHF. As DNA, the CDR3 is TGCAGTGCTAAGACGGGGAGCTACAGTAGTAATCAGCCCCAGCATTTT.

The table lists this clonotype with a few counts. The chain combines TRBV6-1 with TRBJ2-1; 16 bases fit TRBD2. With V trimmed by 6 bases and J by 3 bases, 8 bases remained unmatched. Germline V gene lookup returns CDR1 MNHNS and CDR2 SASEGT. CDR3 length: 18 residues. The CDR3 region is CASSLGLAGGVFYNEQFF. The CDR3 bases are TGTGCCAGCAGCTTGGGACTAGCGGGGGGGGTCTTCTACAATGAGCAGTTCTTC.